The 21 T cell receptor beta chains reported below all come from one sample, sequenced in a study of T cells after posttransplantation cyclophosphamide. Treatment was busulfan-fludarabine conditioning, a marrow graft, and cyclophosphamide on days +3 and +4. The repertoire was sequenced with immunoSEQ multiplex PCR; TCRdb's copy has only in-frame clones and lacks some. The table records some 9,700 clones, around 83% of them present only once. Specimen: PBMCs, collected approximately 2,000 days after a stem cell transplant with posttransplant cyclophosphamide. The receptor set was obtained from a female patient aged 40 to 55 who received an allogeneic stem cell transplant from a related donor, was CMV-positive, and had no GVHD. Some T cells may possibly be graft donor cells.

The chain is built from TRBV9 and TRBJ2-2; D is possibly TRBD1 (6 bases). Trimming shortened V by 1 base and J by 7 bases, and 17 bases separated the two germline ends. The CDR3 runs 16 residues. Germline CDR1 and CDR2: SGDLS and YYNGEE. CDR3 amino acids: CASSVHQGSRGGELFF. In DNA, the CDR3 is TGTGCCAGCAGCGTACACCAGGGTTCCAGGGGCGGGGAGCTGTTTTTT.

This sequence joins TRBV7-2 and TRBJ2-4; no reliable D call. V shed 3 bases and J shed 9 bases, with 18 bases lying between them. Germline lookup yields CDR1 SGHTA and CDR2 FQGNSA. CDR3 length equals 15 residues. CDR3 in DNA: TGTGCCAGCAGCTTTAGGTCCGGGTTAGAAGCCATTCAGTACTTC. Its protein product is CASSFRSGLEAIQYF.

The chain employs TRBV6-5 and TRBJ1-4; no clear D gene. Per germline, CDR1 MNHEY and CDR2 SVGAGI. Trimming removed 5 bases from V and 8 bases from J, with 12 bases in between. The CDR3 runs 13 residues. The CDR3 DNA reads as TGTGCCAGCAGTGCGGGCAGCGCCGAAAAACTGTTTTTT. It encodes CASSAGSAEKLFF.

The chain carries TRBV4-1 and TRBJ1-6; D is possibly TRBD1 (6 bases). The V gene's germline CDR1 is MGHRA and CDR2 YSYEKL. CDR3 length: 14 amino acids. Trimming stripped 3 bases from V and 4 bases from J, with 7 bases between. CDR3 in amino acids: CASSHGQYNSPLHF. The CDR3 DNA is TGCGCCAGCAGCCACGGACAGTATAATTCACCCCTCCACTTT.

V is TRBV6-1 and J is TRBJ1-4; tentatively, D is TRBD1 (6 bases). V was cut by 5 bases and J by 8 bases, with 18 bases left in between. Germline CDR1 and CDR2: MNHNS and SASEGT. This CDR3 has 15 residues. The CDR3 reads CASSRRGTQGEKLFF. The CDR3 coding sequence is TGTGCCAGCAGTAGAAGGGGGACCCAGGGGGAAAAACTGTTTTTT.

This clone was seen once. The chain combines TRBV7-9 with TRBJ1-4; 12 nucleotides match TRBD1. Per germline, CDR1 SEHNR and CDR2 FQNEAQ (reference sequence). The trim removed 3 bases at V and 5 bases at J, leaving 7 bases unmatched. The CDR3 is 17 residues long. The DNA for the CDR3 is TGTGCCAGCAGCTTTTTCCGGGACAGGGGGCCCAATGAAAAACTGTTTTTT. Protein product: CASSFFRDRGPNEKLFF.

This rearrangement joins TRBV15 to TRBJ1-5; 9 positions agree with TRBD1. The CDR3 covers 17 residues. The germline gives CDR1 LNHNV, CDR2 YYDKDF (reference sequence). Trimming at V came to 5 bases and at J to 1 base, leaving 9 bases not matched to a gene. In DNA form, the CDR3 reads TGTGCCACCAGCCTCGGGACAGGGAGGTACAGCAATCAGCCCCAGCATTTT. Translation: CATSLGTGRYSNQPQHF.

J is TRBJ1-2 and V is TRBV5-1; 7 bases line up with TRBD1. Per germline, CDR1 SGHRS and CDR2 YFSETQ. The CDR3 has 16 amino acids. V lost 0 bases to trimming and J lost 5 bases; unmatched junction nucleotides: 10. The CDR3 DNA reads TGCGCCAGCAGCTTGGAAGAGAGGGGGCGCCGGTATGGCTACACCTTC. As protein: CASSLEERGRRYGYTF.

The V call is TRBV7-6, the J call TRBJ1-4; D not certain. The V and J ends lost 2 bases and 5 bases respectively, with 6 bases between them. The CDR3 runs 13 residues. Germline CDR1 SGHVS, CDR2 FNYEAQ. The CDR3 DNA reads TGTGCCAGCAGCTTATTGAGGAATGAAAAACTGTTTTTT. Protein product: CASSLLRNEKLFF.

J is TRBJ1-5 and V is TRBV5-1; maybe TRBD1 (5 bases). CDR3 length: 14 residues. Trimming pared 2 bases from V and 5 bases from J, leaving 11 bases between. Germline V lookup: CDR1 SGHRS, CDR2 YFSETQ. CDR3 protein: CASSFGGGDQPQHF. The CDR3 region has the DNA TGCGCCAGCAGCTTTGGTGGGGGGGATCAGCCCCAGCATTTT.

Of note for this clone: Different DNA sequences within this sample yield the same CDR3. CDR3 in amino acids: CASSVRDRVTYNSPLHF. Written as DNA, the CDR3 is TGTGCCAGCAGCGTCCGGGACAGGGTGACCTATAATTCACCCCTCCACTTT. The V and J genes are TRBV9 and TRBJ1-6; 9 nucleotides line up with TRBD1. The CDR3 contains 17 residues. The germline CDR1 and CDR2 sequences are SGDLS and YYNGEE. V lost 2 bases and J lost 2; bases outside the gene matches: 5.

The chain is built from TRBV18 and TRBJ2-1; possibly TRBD1 for D (5 bases). Looked up from germline, CDR1 is KGHSH and CDR2 is LQKENI. The germline V and J ends were trimmed by 1 base and 9 bases, with 13 bases remaining between them. CDR3 length equals 14 residues. CDR3 DNA sequence: TGTGCCAGCTCACCACGCAAAGGGCAGGGTGAGCAGTTCTTC. Its translation is CASSPRKGQGEQFF.

V usage is TRBV18 and J usage is TRBJ2-5; 12 nucleotides agree with TRBD2. The J call may be wrong; the DNA end is better matched by TRBJ2-7. The CDR3 length is 15 residues. CDR1 is KGHSH and CDR2 is LQKENI in the germline V gene. The CDR3 DNA reads TGTGCCAGCTCACCCCTAGCGGGGGGGGGATACGAGCAGTACTTC. This translates into CASSPLAGGGYEQYF.

The chain carries TRBV9 and TRBJ2-1; tentative D call: TRBD2 (7 bases). Germline loops: CDR1 SGDLS, CDR2 YYNGEE. The CDR3 is 16 amino acids. Trimming left V 0 bases short and J 5 bases short, with 15 bases between. The CDR3 sequence is CASSVVKGGLNNEQFF. The DNA for the CDR3 is TGTGCCAGCAGCGTAGTGAAGGGGGGGCTCAACAATGAGCAGTTCTTC.

The rearrangement joins TRBV28 to TRBJ2-5, with D possibly matching TRBD1 (5 bases). With the DNA end fitting TRBJ2-7 better, the J assignment may be wrong. CDR1 is MDHEN, CDR2 SYDVKM, per germline. The CDR3 spans 13 residues. The CDR3 spells CASTSYTGYEQYF. For the CDR3, the DNA is TGTGCCAGCACTTCATACACAGGTTACGAGCAGTACTTC.

This rearrangement joins TRBV6-5 to TRBJ1-1; D is unresolved. There are 15 residues in the CDR3. Looked up from germline, CDR1 is MNHEY and CDR2 is SVGAGI. The V end lost 2 bases, the J end lost 4 bases, and 14 bases lay between the germline ends. CDR3 in amino acids: CASSYASGYGTEAFF. The CDR3 DNA sequence: TGTGCCAGCAGTTACGCCTCCGGGTACGGCACTGAAGCTTTCTTT.

The chain links TRBV29-1 to TRBJ2-3; 7 bases align to TRBD2. Trimming at V came to 4 bases and at J to 4 bases, leaving 17 bases not matched to a gene. CDR1 and CDR2 (germline): SQVTM, ANQGSEA. The CDR3 totals 17 residues. This CDR3 reads CSVGGGEPPSYADTQYF. The CDR3 bases are TGCAGCGTTGGGGGAGGGGAACCCCCTAGTTATGCAGATACGCAGTATTTT.

This clone is a singleton in its sample. V gene TRBV7-9 combines with J gene TRBJ2-5; D is perhaps TRBD2 (5 bases). The CDR3 length is 17 residues. CDR1 SEHNR and CDR2 FQNEAQ come from the germline V gene (reference sequence). With 0 bases removed from V and 2 bases from J, the gap between germline ends came to 16 bases. Here the CDR3 reads CASSLAGVRAVQETQYF. In DNA, the CDR3 is TGTGCCAGCAGCTTAGCTGGGGTACGAGCGGTGCAAGAGACCCAGTACTTC.

The chain links TRBV14 to TRBJ1-2; D is perhaps TRBD1 (6 bases). V was shortened by 8 bases and J by 3 bases, with 16 bases between the two germline ends. The germline V gene has CDR1 SGHDN and CDR2 FVKESK. The CDR3 is made up of 14 amino acids. In DNA, the CDR3 is TGTGCCAGCGGGGCCGGGGGGCCTTACTATGGCTACACCTTC. As protein: CASGAGGPYYGYTF. Variable domain in full (rest from reference TRBV14 and TRBJ1-2): EAGVTQFPSHSVIEKGQTVTLRCDPISGHDNLYWYRRVMGKEIKFLLHFVKESKQDESGMPNNRFLAERTGGTYSTLKVQPAELEDSGVYFCASGAGGPYYGYTFGSGTRLTVV.

The V gene is TRBV5-6, the J gene TRBJ1-1; D is ambiguous. The CDR3 runs to 11 residues. Germline CDR1 SGHDT, CDR2 YYEEEE. The germline V and J ends were trimmed by 4 bases and 12 bases, with 13 bases remaining between them. CDR3 sequence (DNA): TGTGCCAGCAGCGCAGGATCTCGAACTTTCTTT. Protein: CASSAGSRTFF. Filled out from reference TRBV5-6 and TRBJ1-1, the complete variable domain reads DAGVTQSPTHLIKTRGQQVTLRCSPKSGHDTVSWYQQALGQGPQFIFQYYEEEERQRGNFPDRFSGHQFPNYSSELNVNALLLGDSALYLCASSAGSRTFFGQGTRLTVV.

The V call is TRBV29-1, the J call TRBJ2-3; 9 bases agree with TRBD1. The CDR3 has 16 amino acids. With V trimmed by 2 bases and J by 4 bases, 10 bases remained unmatched. The V gene's germline CDR1 is SQVTM and CDR2 ANQGSEA. The CDR3 reads CSVESPGTGKADTQYF. DNA of the CDR3: TGCAGCGTTGAAAGCCCCGGGACAGGGAAAGCAGATACGCAGTATTTT.